This TCR beta chain was identified in a study of cytomegalovirus exposure and HLA in healthy donors. Study at large: T cells numbering around 190 million yielded more than 95 million unique TCR beta sequences in an earlier analysis. Whole-study results and caveats: Analysis was carried out at a later point, and it linked a missense DCLRE1C variant to TCR beta V- and J-gene trimming. Most of the CMV-associated TCR beta chains (in a later analysis) appeared to be HLA-restricted. Most sequenced TCRs were rare (though some public TCRs occurred in many donors).

The V end was cut by 4 bases, the J end by 6 bases, with 12 bases between. The CDR3 is 12 amino acids. Germline V CDR1 and CDR2: SQVTM, ANQGSEA. A word on this clone: What it binds is unknown.

Researchers ran the PCR with 60 Vbeta and 13 Jbeta primers. Only in-frame clones appear in the TCRdb table, and some are missing; sequencing was by immunoSEQ multiplex PCR. Seen here are around 140,000 clones, 72% observed once, and the top ten hold 4.2%. Sequenced material: PBMCs. V is TRBV29-1 and J is TRBJ1-2; TRBD1 is a possible D gene (5 bases). The receptor's source is a man in his forties or fifties in good health and CMV-seropositive. The CDR3 is CSVGGGVDGYTF. DNA for the CDR3: TGCAGCGTTGGGGGGGGTGTAGATGGCTACACCTTC.